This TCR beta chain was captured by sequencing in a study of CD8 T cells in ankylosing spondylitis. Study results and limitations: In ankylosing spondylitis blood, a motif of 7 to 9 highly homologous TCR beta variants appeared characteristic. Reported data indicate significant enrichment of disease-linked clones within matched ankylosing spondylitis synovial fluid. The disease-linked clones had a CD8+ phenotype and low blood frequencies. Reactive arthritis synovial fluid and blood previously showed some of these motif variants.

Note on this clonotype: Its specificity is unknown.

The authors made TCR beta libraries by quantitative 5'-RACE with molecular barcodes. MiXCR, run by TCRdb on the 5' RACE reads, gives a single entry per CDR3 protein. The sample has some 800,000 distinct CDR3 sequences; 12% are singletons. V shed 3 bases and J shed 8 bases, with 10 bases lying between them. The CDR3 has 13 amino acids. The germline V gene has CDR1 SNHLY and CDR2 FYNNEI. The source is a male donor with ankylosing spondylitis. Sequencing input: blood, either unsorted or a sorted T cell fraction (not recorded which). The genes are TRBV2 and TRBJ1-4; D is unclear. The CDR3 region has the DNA TGTGCCAGCAGTGAGAACAGCGGCGAAAAACTGTTTTTT. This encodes CASSENSGEKLFF.